Below are 3 T cell receptor beta chains sequenced from a single sample in a study of early T cells in non-severe SARS-CoV-2 infection. TCRdb used MiXCR to reprocess the 5' RACE reads, holding one entry per CDR3 protein. The sample lists 50,000 or so distinct CDR3 sequences; roughly 13% were seen once. The sequencing input was whole blood. Receptors originate from an adult who was a healthcare worker with PCR-confirmed SARS-CoV-2 infection or an uninfected control (not recorded which).

This clonotype was observed at least ten times. The chain links TRBV7-9 to TRBJ1-2; weak D call: TRBD1 (6 bases). Trimming removed 1 base from V and 6 bases from J, with 15 bases in between. The CDR3 extends over 15 amino acids. The V gene's germline CDR1 is SEHNR and CDR2 FQNEAQ (reference sequence). The CDR3 is CASSLGVGGRNGYTF. CDR3 nucleotides: TGTGCCAGCAGCTTAGGAGTTGGGGGGCGGAATGGCTACACCTTC.

This clonotype has at least ten counts. The chain links TRBV29-1 to TRBJ2-7; TRBD2 agrees at 12 bases. CDR1 and CDR2 from the germline V gene are SQVTM and ANQGSEA. Trimming cost V 6 bases and J 5 bases; bases outside gene matches: 8. The CDR3 loop spans 14 amino acids. The DNA for the CDR3 is TGCAGCGTCGCTAGCGGGGGGGCCGGTAACGAGCAGTACTTC. Translated: CSVASGGAGNEQYF.

The chain joins TRBV12-3 or TRBV12-4 to TRBJ2-7; unclear D gene. The ends were cut back, 3 bases at V and 2 bases at J, with 8 bases in the middle. The CDR3 runs to 13 residues. DNA of the CDR3: TGTGCCAGCAGTTTTGGGCAGCCCTACGAGCAGTACTTC. Its translation is CASSFGQPYEQYF.